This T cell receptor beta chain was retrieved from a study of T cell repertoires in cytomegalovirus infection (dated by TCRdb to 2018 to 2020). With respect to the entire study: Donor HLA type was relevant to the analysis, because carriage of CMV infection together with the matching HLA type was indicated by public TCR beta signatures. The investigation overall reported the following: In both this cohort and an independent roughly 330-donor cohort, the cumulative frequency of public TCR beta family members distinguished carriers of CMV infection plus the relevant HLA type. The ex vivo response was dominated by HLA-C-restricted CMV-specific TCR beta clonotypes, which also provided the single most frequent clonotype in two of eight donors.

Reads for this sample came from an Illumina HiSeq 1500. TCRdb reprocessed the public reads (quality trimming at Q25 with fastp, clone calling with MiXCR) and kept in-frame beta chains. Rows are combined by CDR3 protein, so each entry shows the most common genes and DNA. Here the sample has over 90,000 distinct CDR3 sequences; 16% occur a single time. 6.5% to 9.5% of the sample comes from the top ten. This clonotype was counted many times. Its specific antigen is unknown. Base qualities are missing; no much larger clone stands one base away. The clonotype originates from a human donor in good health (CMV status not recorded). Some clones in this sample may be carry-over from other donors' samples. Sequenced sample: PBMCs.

At the DNA level, the sequence is TGTGCCAGCAGTCCGGGACTTCTAAGCACAGATACGCAGTATTTT. It encodes CASSPGLLSTDTQYF. This chain is built from TRBV28 and TRBJ2-3; possibly the D gene is TRBD2, per 6 matching bases. Counted from cysteine to phenylalanine, this CDR3 has 15 amino acids. Here the CDR3 DNA is all that survives: 45 bases in frame from base 1. Via the germline V gene, CDR1 is MDHEN and CDR2 SYDVKM. Trimming at the junction amounts to 5 bases on V and 0 bases on J, and the germline ends lie 12 bases apart.